This record concerns one T cell receptor (beta chain) sequence. Its antigen remains unknown. Looked up from germline, CDR1 is LNHNV and CDR2 is YYDKDF (reference sequence). The V gene end was trimmed by 6 bases and the J gene end by 3 bases; junction bases not matched to a gene: 8. The CDR3 is made up of 15 amino acids. This record belongs to a study of shared clonotypes between healthy human individuals. Study summary: Three CD4 naive, three CD4 memory, two CD8 naive and one CD8 memory plate were used per donor.

The assay ran at deep level. Every immunoSEQ plate was one replicate of a subset's evenly spread DNA. Generated by immunoSEQ multiplex PCR, the TCRdb table keeps only in-frame clones and is missing some. The data contain roughly 2.2 million clones, about nine tenths of them seen just once; the ten biggest clones take up approximately 0.39%. Notes on the study in general: Sharing across a handful of donors was seen in 4.5% to 6.5% of naive CD4 clonotypes.

Input material: naive CD4+ T cells from PBMCs. Subset: CD45RA+ positively selected. This clonotype was obtained from a man younger than 35 in good health. Some clones in this sample may be carry-over from other donors' samples. The chain links TRBV15 to TRBJ2-7, with 10 bases matching TRBD2. The CDR3, as DNA: TGTGCCACCAGTCTACCGGGACTAGCGAACTACGAGCAGTACTTC. Translating it yields CATSLPGLANYEQYF.